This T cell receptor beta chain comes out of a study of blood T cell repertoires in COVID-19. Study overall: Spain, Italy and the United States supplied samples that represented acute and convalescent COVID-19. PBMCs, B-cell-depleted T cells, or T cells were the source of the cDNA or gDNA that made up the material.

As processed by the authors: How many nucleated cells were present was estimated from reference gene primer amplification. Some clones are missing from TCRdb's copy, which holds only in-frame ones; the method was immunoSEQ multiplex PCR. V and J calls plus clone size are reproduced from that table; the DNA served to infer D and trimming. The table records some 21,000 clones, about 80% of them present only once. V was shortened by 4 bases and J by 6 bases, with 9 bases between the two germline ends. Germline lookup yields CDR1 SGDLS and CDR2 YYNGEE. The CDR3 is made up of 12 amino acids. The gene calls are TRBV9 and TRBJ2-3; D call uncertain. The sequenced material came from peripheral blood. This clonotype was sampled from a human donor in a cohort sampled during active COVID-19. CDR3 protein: CASSSTQDTQYF. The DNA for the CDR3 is TGTGCCAGCAGCTCAACCCAGGATACGCAGTATTTT.